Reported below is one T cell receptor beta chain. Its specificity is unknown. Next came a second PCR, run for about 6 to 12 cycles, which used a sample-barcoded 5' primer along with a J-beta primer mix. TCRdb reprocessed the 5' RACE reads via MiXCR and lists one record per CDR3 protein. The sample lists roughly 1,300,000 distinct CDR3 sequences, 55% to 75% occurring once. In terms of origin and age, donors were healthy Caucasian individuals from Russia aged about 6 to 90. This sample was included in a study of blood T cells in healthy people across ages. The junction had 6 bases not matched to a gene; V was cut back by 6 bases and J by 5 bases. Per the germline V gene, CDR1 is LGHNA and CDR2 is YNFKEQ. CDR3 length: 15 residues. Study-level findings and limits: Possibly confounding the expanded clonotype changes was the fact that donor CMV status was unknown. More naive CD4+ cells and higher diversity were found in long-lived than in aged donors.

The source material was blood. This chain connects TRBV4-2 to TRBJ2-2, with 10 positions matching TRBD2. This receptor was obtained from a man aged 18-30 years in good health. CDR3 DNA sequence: TGTGCCAGCAGTCAACTAGCGGGACTGACCGGGGAGCTGTTTTTT. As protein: CASSQLAGLTGELFF.